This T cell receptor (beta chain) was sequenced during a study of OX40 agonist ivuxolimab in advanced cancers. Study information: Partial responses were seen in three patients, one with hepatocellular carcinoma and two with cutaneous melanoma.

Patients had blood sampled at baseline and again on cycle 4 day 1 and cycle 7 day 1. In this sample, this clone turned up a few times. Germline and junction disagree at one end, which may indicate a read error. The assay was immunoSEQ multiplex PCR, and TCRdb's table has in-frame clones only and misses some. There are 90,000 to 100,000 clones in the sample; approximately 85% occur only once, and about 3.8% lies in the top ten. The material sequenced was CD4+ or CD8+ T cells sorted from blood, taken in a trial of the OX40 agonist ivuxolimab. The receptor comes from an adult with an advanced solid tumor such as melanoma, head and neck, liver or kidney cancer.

CDR3 amino acids: CASSQGLAGGPNTYNEQFF. Here the CDR3 DNA reads TGTGCTAGCAGCCAAGGACTAGCGGGAGGGCCGAATACCTACAATGAGCAGTTCTTC. The chain couples TRBV7-7 to TRBJ2-1; 15 nucleotides align to TRBD2. CDR3 length: 19 residues. CDR1 SSHAT and CDR2 FNYEAQ come from the germline V gene (reference sequence).